Below, 14 T cell receptor beta chains from the same sample are listed, as sequenced in a study of CD8+ T cells in alopecia areata. cDNA serving as the sequencing template came from extracted, reverse transcribed RNA. Produced via immunoSEQ multiplex PCR; TCRdb's table is partial and in-frame only. The sample lists some 170,000 clones; roughly 50% were seen once. As to treatment: oral pan-JAK inhibitor, 5-10 mg twice daily. This material consisted of CD4+ T cells sorted from blood, taken at approximately week 60, from a patient treated with tofacitinib. The receptors shown here come from a human donor with alopecia areata.

This clone came up a few times. The V call is TRBV10-3, the J call TRBJ1-2; D perhaps matches TRBD1 (5 bases). The CDR3 runs to 15 residues. Deletions cut 4 bases from V and 8 bases from J, with 20 bases between. Germline CDR1 is ENHRY and CDR2 is SYGVKD. The CDR3 DNA is TGTGCCATCAGTGGGCGCACCCAGGGCGGTCGGGGCTACACCTTC. Translated: CAISGRTQGGRGYTF.

The chain links TRBV30 to TRBJ1-5; no definite D call. Trimming left V 3 bases short and J 3 bases short, with 12 bases between. The CDR3 spans 14 residues. CDR1 and CDR2 (germline): GTSNPN, SVGIG (reference sequence). The CDR3 coding sequence is TGTGCCTGGAGGGTGGCAGTGATCAATCAGCCCCAGCATTTT. The encoded protein is CAWRVAVINQPQHF.

The V and J genes are TRBV19 and TRBJ2-7; TRBD2 might be the D (6 bases). Germline V gene lookup returns CDR1 LNHDA and CDR2 SQIVND (reference sequence). The CDR3 runs 12 residues. V was trimmed by 10 bases and J by 4 bases, leaving 14 bases between them. In nucleotides, the CDR3 is TGTGCCACCGCGGGGCGGGCGTACGAGCAGTACTTC. The encoded protein is CATAGRAYEQYF.

This chain joins TRBV29-1 and TRBJ1-5; maybe TRBD1 (5 bases). The CDR3 is 13 amino acids. V lost 4 bases, J lost 3 bases, and 10 bases lay in between. CDR1 and CDR2 (germline): SQVTM, ANQGSEA. CDR3 nucleotide sequence: TGCAGCGTTGCGGACACCAACAATCAGCCCCAGCATTTT. It specifies CSVADTNNQPQHF. Combining the CDR3 with reference TRBV29-1 and TRBJ1-5 gives the whole variable domain SAVISQKPSRDICQRGTSLTIQCQVDSQVTMMFWYRQQPGQSLTLIATANQGSEATYESGFVIDKFPISRPNLTFSTLTVSNMSPEDSSIYLCSVADTNNQPQHFGDGTRLSIL.

This chain joins TRBV19 and TRBJ2-7; no reliable D call. Germline-derived CDR1 and CDR2 are LNHDA and SQIVND (reference sequence). V shed 3 bases and J shed 2 bases, with 8 bases lying between them. This CDR3 has 13 amino acids. This CDR3 is CASSIGPTYEQYF. The CDR3 DNA reads TGTGCCAGTAGTATCGGGCCTACCTACGAGCAGTACTTC.

The J gene is TRBJ2-1, the V gene TRBV30; 8 bases agree with TRBD1. V was clipped by 2 bases and J by 7 bases; unmatched bases: 4. The CDR3 is made up of 13 amino acids. Per the germline V gene, CDR1 is GTSNPN and CDR2 is SVGIG (reference sequence). The DNA of the CDR3 is TGTGCCTGGAGTACGACAGGGGAGAATGAGCAGTTCTTC. Translating it yields CAWSTTGENEQFF.

V and J are TRBV15 and TRBJ1-2; 9 bases are a match to TRBD1. CDR1 LNHNV and CDR2 YYDKDF come from the germline V gene (reference sequence). This CDR3 region has 16 residues. J was trimmed by 4 bases and V by 0 bases; bases with no gene match: 6. CDR3 DNA sequence: TGTGCCACCAGCAGAGAAGGGACAGGGAGGTCCTATGGCTACACCTTC. It encodes CATSREGTGRSYGYTF.

The chain carries TRBV5-6 and TRBJ1-4; 7 bases are shared with TRBD1. V dropped 4 bases and J dropped 7; count of bases not matched to a gene: 10. This CDR3 region has 15 residues. The germline CDR1 and CDR2 sequences are SGHDT and YYEEEE. The CDR3 is CASSNKGQRGEKLFF. The CDR3 region has the DNA TGTGCCAGCAGCAACAAGGGACAGCGGGGTGAAAAACTGTTTTTT.

As regards this clone: This sample also contains other DNA sequences that code for the same CDR3. This sequence joins TRBV29-1 and TRBJ1-1; D is possibly TRBD1 (6 bases). V was pared by 5 bases and J by 4 bases, with 8 bases between. Germline CDR1 and CDR2: SQVTM and ANQGSEA. The CDR3 consists of 11 residues. CDR3 in DNA: TGCAGCGTTCAAGGGGGCACTGAAGCTTTCTTT. Translated, it gives CSVQGGTEAFF. The full variable domain, with the rest looked up from reference TRBV29-1 and TRBJ1-1, is SAVISQKPSRDICQRGTSLTIQCQVDSQVTMMFWYRQQPGQSLTLIATANQGSEATYESGFVIDKFPISRPNLTFSTLTVSNMSPEDSSIYLCSVQGGTEAFFGQGTRLTVV.

This clone was found a few times. The V call is TRBV13, the J call TRBJ2-5; 7 bases align to TRBD1. Germline CDR1 is PRHDT and CDR2 is FYEKMQ (reference sequence). J gave up 6 bases and V 6 bases, and 7 bases lay outside the gene matches. CDR3 length: 13 residues. The CDR3 protein is CASSSNRGKTQYF. The CDR3 DNA reads as TGTGCCAGCAGTTCTAACAGGGGAAAGACCCAGTACTTC.

A few counts support this clone. The chain couples TRBV20-1 to TRBJ2-2; D ambiguous. Trimming pared 5 bases from V and 8 bases from J, leaving 6 bases between. Germline CDR1 and CDR2: DFQATT and SNEGSKA (reference sequence). The CDR3 sequence is 10 residues long. The CDR3: CSALGGELFF. In DNA form, the CDR3 reads TGCAGTGCTCTTGGTGGGGAGCTGTTTTTT.

The chain employs TRBV29-1 and TRBJ2-2, with D possibly being TRBD1 (6 bases). V was cut by 3 bases and J by 4 bases, with 15 bases left in between. Germline CDR1 SQVTM, CDR2 ANQGSEA. The CDR3 consists of 15 residues. The CDR3 here is CSVEISGRGTGELFF. CDR3 coding DNA: TGCAGCGTTGAGATTTCGGGCAGGGGCACCGGGGAGCTGTTTTTT.

V and J are TRBV4-1 and TRBJ2-3; D is perhaps TRBD1 or TRBD2 (6 bases each). This CDR3 region has 17 residues. Trimming removed 1 base from V and 6 bases from J, with 20 bases in between. CDR1 is MGHRA and CDR2 is YSYEKL in the germline V gene. The CDR3 DNA sequence: TGCGCCAGCAGCCAAGCCAGCCCGGGGGCGGCGGGGGATACGCAGTATTTT. As protein: CASSQASPGAAGDTQYF.

The chain recombines TRBV27 with TRBJ2-7; unclear D gene. There are 15 residues in the CDR3. V lost 6 bases and J 3 bases, leaving 18 bases between the germline ends. The V gene's germline CDR1 is MNHEY and CDR2 SMNVEV (reference sequence). This CDR3 reads CASRPLLTGYYEQYF. The CDR3 nucleotides read TGTGCCAGCAGGCCTCTCCTTACGGGTTACTACGAGCAGTACTTC.